Included here is one T cell receptor beta chain sequence, with context. This entry belongs to a study of T cell changes during pregnancy in multiple sclerosis. Sequencing used immunoSEQ multiplex PCR; TCRdb keeps in-frame clones, though not all of them. Altogether roughly 46,000 clones are present, almost 95% being singletons, with the ten largest covering approximately 4.2%. The CDR3 consists of 14 residues. The V gene's germline CDR1 is SQVTM and CDR2 ANQGSEA. The V end lost 6 bases, the J end lost 4 bases, and 13 bases lay between the germline ends. The specimen was CD8+ T cells from peripheral blood mononuclear cells, collected in the first trimester of pregnancy. The origin of this receptor is a female donor with multiple sclerosis, enrolled in a pregnancy study. The gene calls are TRBV29-1 and TRBJ2-6; D perhaps matches TRBD2 (5 bases). The CDR3 region is CSVRATGGANVLTF. CDR3 sequence (DNA): TGCAGCGTCCGGGCAACGGGGGGGGCCAACGTCCTGACTTTC.